These 2 T cell receptor beta chains share one sample of origin, sequenced in a study of blood T cell repertoires in COVID-19. Clones were sequenced by immunoSEQ multiplex PCR, and TCRdb holds only the in-frame ones, with some missing. The table lists about 220,000 clones, 82% of them singletons. Sequenced sample: PBMCs or T cells enriched from blood (not recorded which). The receptors shown here come from a woman aged 55-69 years who had recovered from COVID-19.

The chain has TRBV9 and TRBJ2-2, with TRBD2 as a possible D gene (6 bases). Trimming shortened V by 0 bases and J by 1 base, and 10 bases separated the two germline ends. Germline loops: CDR1 SGDLS, CDR2 YYNGEE. The CDR3 extends over 16 amino acids. CDR3 coding DNA: TGTGCCAGCAGCGTAGTAGGGACTTTGAACACCGGGGAGCTGTTTTTT. It translates to CASSVVGTLNTGELFF.

The J gene is TRBJ1-1, the V gene TRBV16, with unresolved D. Germline V CDR1 and CDR2: KGHSY, FQNENV. The length of the CDR3 is 15 residues. V lost 1 base, J lost 4 bases, and 13 bases lay in between. CDR3 sequence (DNA): TGTGCCAGCAGCCAATTTTCCCTCTCTAGCACTGAAGCTTTCTTT. This gives the protein CASSQFSLSSTEAFF.